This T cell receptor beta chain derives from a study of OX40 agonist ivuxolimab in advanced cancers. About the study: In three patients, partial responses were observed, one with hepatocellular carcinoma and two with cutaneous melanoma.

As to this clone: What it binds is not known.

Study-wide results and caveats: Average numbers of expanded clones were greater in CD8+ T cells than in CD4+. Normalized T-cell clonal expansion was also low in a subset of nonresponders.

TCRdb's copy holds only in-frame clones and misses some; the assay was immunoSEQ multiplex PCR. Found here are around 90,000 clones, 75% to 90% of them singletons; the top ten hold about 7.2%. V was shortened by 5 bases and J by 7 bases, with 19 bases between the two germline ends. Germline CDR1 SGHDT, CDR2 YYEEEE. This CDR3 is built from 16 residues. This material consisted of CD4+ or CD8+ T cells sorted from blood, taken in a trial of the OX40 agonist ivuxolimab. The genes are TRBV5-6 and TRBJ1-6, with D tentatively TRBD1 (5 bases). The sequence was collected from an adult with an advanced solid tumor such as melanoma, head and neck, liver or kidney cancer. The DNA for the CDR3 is TGTGCCAGCAGTCCAAATGGGGGGGTCGGAAATTCACCCCTCCACTTT. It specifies CASSPNGGVGNSPLHF.